This TCR beta chain was retrieved from a study of blood T cell repertoires in COVID-19. Clones were read by immunoSEQ multiplex PCR, and TCRdb kept only the in-frame ones, dropping some. The sample lists tens of thousands of clones; around 84% were seen once. The CDR3 extends over 18 amino acids. The J segment lost 5 bases and the V segment lost 0 bases, leaving 13 bases of the junction unmatched. Germline lookup yields CDR1 ENHRY and CDR2 SYGVKD. The receptor was isolated from a man between 65 and 85 years old with acute or convalescent COVID-19. This rearrangement joins TRBV10-3 to TRBJ2-5; the match to TRBD1 covers 9 bases. Source material: peripheral blood. CDR3 protein: CAISESRTGTGIGETQYF. The DNA for the CDR3 is TGTGCCATCAGTGAGTCTAGGACCGGGACAGGGATCGGGGAGACCCAGTACTTC.